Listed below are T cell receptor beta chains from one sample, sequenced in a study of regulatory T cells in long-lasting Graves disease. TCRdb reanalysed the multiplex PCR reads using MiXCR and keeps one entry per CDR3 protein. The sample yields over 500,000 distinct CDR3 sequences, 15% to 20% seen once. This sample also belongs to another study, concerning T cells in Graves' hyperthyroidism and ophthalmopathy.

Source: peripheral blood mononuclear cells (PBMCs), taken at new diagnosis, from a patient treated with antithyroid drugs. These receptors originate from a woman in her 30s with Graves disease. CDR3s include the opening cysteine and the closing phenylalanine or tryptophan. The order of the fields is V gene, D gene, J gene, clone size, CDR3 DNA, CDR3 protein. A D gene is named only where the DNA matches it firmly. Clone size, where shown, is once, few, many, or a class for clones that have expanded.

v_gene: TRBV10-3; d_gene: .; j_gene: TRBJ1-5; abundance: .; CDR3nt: TGTGCCATCAGGGGCCAATACGATCAGCCCCAGCATTTT; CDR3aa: CAIRGQYDQPQHF
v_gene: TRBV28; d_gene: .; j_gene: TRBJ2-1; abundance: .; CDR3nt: TGTGCCAGCAGTTCAATAGATGAGGGTTTCTACAATGAGCAGTTCTTC; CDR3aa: CASSSIDEGFYNEQFF
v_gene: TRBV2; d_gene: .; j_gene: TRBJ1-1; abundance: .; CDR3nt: TGTGCCAGCAGGGCGACAGACATGAACACTGAAGCTTTCTTT; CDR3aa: CASRATDMNTEAFF
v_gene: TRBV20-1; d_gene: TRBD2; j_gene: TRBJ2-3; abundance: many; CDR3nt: TGCAGTGCTAGGGGGAGGGAGGCATGGGCGCAGTATTTT; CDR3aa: CSARGREAWAQYF
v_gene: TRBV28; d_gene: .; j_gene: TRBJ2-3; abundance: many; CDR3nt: TGTGCCAGCAGGGCAGGAGCCGAGGCTACGCAGTATTTT; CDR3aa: CASRAGAEATQYF
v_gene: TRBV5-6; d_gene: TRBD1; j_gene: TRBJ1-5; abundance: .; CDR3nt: TGTGCCAGCAGCGCGGACAGGGGCGGCAATCAGCCCCAGCATTTT; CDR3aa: CASSADRGGNQPQHF
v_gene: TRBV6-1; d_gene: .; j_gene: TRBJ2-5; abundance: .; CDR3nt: TGTGCCAGCAGTTACGCAGGTGGCGTGGAGACCCAGTACTTC; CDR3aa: CASSYAGGVETQYF
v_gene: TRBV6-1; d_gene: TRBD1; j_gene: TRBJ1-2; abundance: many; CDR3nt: TGTGCCAGCAGTGAAGGTGGGACAGGGGGCATCTATGGCTACACCTTC; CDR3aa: CASSEGGTGGIYGYTF
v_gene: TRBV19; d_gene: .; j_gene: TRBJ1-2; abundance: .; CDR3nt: TGTGCCAGTAGTTGGACAAGCCTACCCTATGGCTACACCTTC; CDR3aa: CASSWTSLPYGYTF
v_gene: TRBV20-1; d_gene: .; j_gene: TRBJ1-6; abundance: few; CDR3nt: TGCAGTACGGGCTTTTATAATTCACCCCTCCACTTT; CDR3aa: CSTGFYNSPLHF
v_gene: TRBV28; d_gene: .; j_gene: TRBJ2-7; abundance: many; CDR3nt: TGTGCCAGCACCAAAAACGCAGGGCGGAAGCGCGAGCAGTACTTC; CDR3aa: CASTKNAGRKREQYF
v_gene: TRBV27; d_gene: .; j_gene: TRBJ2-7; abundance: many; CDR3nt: TGTGCCAGAGAGGTACCGAAGCCACCCTCGATTGGGCAGTACTTC; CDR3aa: CAREVPKPPSIGQYF
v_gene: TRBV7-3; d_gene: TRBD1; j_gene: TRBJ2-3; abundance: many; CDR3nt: TGTGCCAGCAGCTCACAGGGGGCTGGGATCGGTGGAGATACGCAGTATTTT; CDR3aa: CASSSQGAGIGGDTQYF
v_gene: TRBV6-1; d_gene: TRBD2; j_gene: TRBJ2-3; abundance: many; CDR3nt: TGTGCCAGCAGTGACAGGGGACTAGCGGCTAACTCAGATACGCAGTATTTT; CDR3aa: CASSDRGLAANSDTQYF
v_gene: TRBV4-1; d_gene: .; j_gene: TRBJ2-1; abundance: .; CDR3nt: TGCGCCAGCAGCCAGGCTGCCGGGGTGGAGCAGTTCTTC; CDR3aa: CASSQAAGVEQFF
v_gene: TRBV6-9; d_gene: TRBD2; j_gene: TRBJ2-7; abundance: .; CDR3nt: TGTGCCAGCAGTTATCGGGAGGACACCTACGAGCAGTACTTC; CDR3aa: CASSYREDTYEQYF
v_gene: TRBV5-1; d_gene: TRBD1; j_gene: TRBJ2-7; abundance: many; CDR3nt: TGCGCCAGCAGCCCAGGGGACAGGGGGCAAGGGGAGCAGTACTTC; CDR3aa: CASSPGDRGQGEQYF
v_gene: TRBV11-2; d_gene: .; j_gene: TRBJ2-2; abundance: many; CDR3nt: TGTGCCAGCAGCCACGGACATGTGGGGAGCGGGGAGCTGTTTTTT; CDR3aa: CASSHGHVGSGELFF
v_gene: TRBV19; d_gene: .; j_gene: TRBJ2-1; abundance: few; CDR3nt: TGTGCCAGTAGTATATTGAGGAATGAGCAGTTCTTC; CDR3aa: CASSILRNEQFF
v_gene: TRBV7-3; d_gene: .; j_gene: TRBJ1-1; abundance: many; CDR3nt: TGTGCCAGCTCCGAGGCGCCGACAGTCACTGAAGCTTTCTTT; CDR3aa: CASSEAPTVTEAFF